The sample holds a few counts of the clone carrying this TCR beta chain. What it binds is unknown. This sample is drawn from a study of CD8+ T cells in alopecia areata. Study-level points and caveats: Tofacitinib significantly decreased scalp clonality and expanded CD8+ clones among top 100. While patients received tofacitinib, many expanded lesional clones remained present in scalp and blood. Compared with normal scalp, lesional scalp had higher clonality and more expanded CD8+ clones.

J gave up 3 bases and V 4 bases, and 4 bases lay outside the gene matches. Germline CDR1 is SGHRS and CDR2 is YFSETQ. The CDR3 runs 15 residues. Sequencing relied on a cDNA template that was reverse transcribed from extracted RNA. Profiled with immunoSEQ multiplex PCR; TCRdb holds only in-frame clones, not every one. This table has 200,000 or so clones, 55% to 70% appearing once. Treatment here: oral pan-JAK inhibitor, 5-10 mg twice daily. The chain uses TRBV5-1 and TRBJ2-2; 9 bases align to TRBD1. The sequencing here drew on CD4+ T cells sorted from blood, taken at week 24, from a patient treated with tofacitinib. The source is a human donor with alopecia areata. CDR3 DNA sequence: TGCGCCAGCAGCCCCGGGACAGGGTACACCGGGGAGCTGTTTTTT. It yields the protein CASSPGTGYTGELFF.